Presented here are 6 T cell receptor beta chains from one specimen sequenced in a study of cytomegalovirus exposure and HLA in healthy donors. Both 60 Vbeta primers and 13 Jbeta primers went into the PCR. Profiling relied on immunoSEQ multiplex PCR, and the TCRdb table lists in-frame clones only, not all of them. The sample lists 95,000 to 150,000 clones, roughly three fifths seen once, with 1.5% to 1.7% in the top ten. Sequenced sample: PBMCs. The receptors shown here come from a man aged 18 to 30 in good health and CMV-seronegative.

The chain is built from TRBV6-5 and TRBJ2-4, with 9 bases that match TRBD1. The CDR3 spans 16 residues. Per germline, CDR1 MNHEY and CDR2 SVGAGI. J lost 3 bases, V lost 4 bases, and 7 bases had no gene match. CDR3 loop: CASSSSRQGDKNIQYF. CDR3 nucleotides: TGTGCCAGCAGTTCATCTAGACAGGGGGACAAAAACATTCAGTACTTC.

This chain joins TRBV7-8 and TRBJ2-6; 9 nucleotides line up with TRBD1. Germline values: CDR1 SGHVS, CDR2 FQNEAQ. This CDR3 contains 18 residues. J was trimmed by 0 bases and V by 1 base; bases with no gene match: 4. The chain's CDR3 is CASSLGNRGHSGANVLTF. Written as DNA, the CDR3 is TGTGCCAGCAGCTTAGGCAACAGGGGGCACTCTGGGGCCAACGTCCTGACTTTC.

This chain connects TRBV27 to TRBJ2-1; D perhaps matches TRBD2 (6 bases). The V end was cut by 2 bases, the J end by 3 bases, with 11 bases between. CDR3 length: 15 amino acids. CDR1 MNHEY and CDR2 SMNVEV come from the germline V gene (reference sequence). CDR3 bases: TGTGCCAGCAGTTTAAGGAGGGGACTCTACAATGAGCAGTTCTTC. Translation gives CASSLRRGLYNEQFF.

The chain uses TRBV18 and TRBJ1-3, with D hard to call. The germline gives CDR1 KGHSH, CDR2 LQKENI. There are 16 residues in the CDR3. V was clipped by 2 bases and J by 3 bases, with 14 bases between them. Written as DNA, the CDR3 is TGTGCCAGCTCACCAACCAGAGGGTCTTATGGAAACACCATATATTTT. It specifies CASSPTRGSYGNTIYF.

V is TRBV5-6 and J is TRBJ1-1; 7 bases fit TRBD1. The V gene end was trimmed by 7 bases and the J gene end by 3 bases; junction bases not matched to a gene: 6. The germline gives CDR1 SGHDT, CDR2 YYEEEE. This CDR3 is built from 13 residues. CDR3 in DNA: TGTGCCAGCCGCCCCCAGGGGGACACTGAAGCTTTCTTT. Its protein is CASRPQGDTEAFF.

This clone was seen a single time. This rearrangement joins TRBV19 to TRBJ1-4; 8 bases map to TRBD1. The CDR3 is made up of 15 amino acids. Germline assignment: CDR1 LNHDA and CDR2 SQIVND (reference sequence). V was clipped by 6 bases and J by 8 bases; unmatched bases: 11. The CDR3 sequence is CASSQPGGAGEKLFF. The DNA for the CDR3 is TGTGCCAGTAGCCAACCAGGGGGCGCCGGGGAAAAACTGTTTTTT.